The source of this T cell receptor beta chain is a study of blood T cells in healthy people across ages. In the study overall: Capturing about one barcoded beta molecule per two T cells was achieved by template switching.

Then a second PCR, running roughly 7 to 11 cycles, was carried out with a sample-barcoded 5' primer and a J-beta primer mix. Every sample gave at least 3 million paired-end reads containing CDR3. TCRdb used MiXCR to reprocess the 5' RACE reads, holding one entry per CDR3 protein. The table has roughly 900,000 distinct CDR3 sequences, roughly 48% seen once. Overall study results and limits: With unsorted PBMCs, a conclusive comparison of naive versus antigen-experienced cells was not possible.

Each sample yielded at least 7 million isolated PBMCs. Trimming stripped 0 bases from V and 7 bases from J, with 12 bases between. From germline, CDR1 is MGHDK and CDR2 SYGVNS. The CDR3 covers 14 residues. Concerning this clonotype: Its antigen remains unknown.

The chain joins TRBV25-1 to TRBJ2-5; a weak D match, TRBD1 (5 bases). The source of this sequence is a young man in good health. The specimen was blood. For the CDR3, the DNA is TGTGCCAGCAGTGAATATAGGGGATTGGGGACCCAGTACTTC. This encodes CASSEYRGLGTQYF.